This is a list of T cell receptor beta chains from one sample in a study of blood T cell repertoires in COVID-19. Measured with immunoSEQ multiplex PCR; TCRdb has only the in-frame clones, and not every one. The sample records fewer than 120,000 clones, roughly 85% being singletons. The sequenced sample was peripheral blood. Receptors were obtained from a human donor in a cohort sampled during active COVID-19. Both conserved end residues are part of each CDR3. A D gene is named only where the DNA matches it firmly. Clone size is stated in some rows and not others, as once, few, many or a class when expanded.

J	D	size	V	CDR3	DNA
TRBJ2-7	.	.	TRBV5-1	CASSLGGGRAAYEQYF	TGCGCCAGCAGCTTAGGGGGGGGCAGAGCAGCCTACGAGCAGTACTTC
TRBJ1-3	.	few	TRBV6-5	CASSTVGGPGNTIYF	TGTGCCAGCAGTACTGTGGGAGGCCCTGGAAACACCATATATTTT
TRBJ1-2	.	.	TRBV20-1	CSARFGYGYTF	TGCAGTGCCAGATTCGGTTATGGCTACACCTTC
TRBJ1-1	.	.	TRBV10-2	CASRGASGTEAFF	TGCGCCAGCAGAGGGGCCTCAGGCACTGAAGCTTTCTTT
TRBJ1-1	.	once	TRBV7-9	CASSPSSRSEAFF	TGTGCCAGCAGCCCCTCGTCGCGTTCTGAAGCTTTCTTT
TRBJ1-2	.	.	TRBV11-2	CASSSTGMTNTF	TGTGCCAGCAGCTCAACCGGGATGACCAACACCTTC
TRBJ2-1	TRBD1	.	TRBV19	CASRPGTGKRNEQFF	TGTGCCAGTAGGCCCGGGACAGGGAAGAGGAATGAGCAGTTCTTC
TRBJ2-7	.	.	TRBV7-2	CASSLEKSYEQYF	TGTGCCAGCAGCTTGGAGAAGTCCTACGAGCAGTACTTC
TRBJ1-1	TRBD1	.	TRBV7-2	CASSRQGQGFLAEAFF	TGTGCCAGCAGCCGCCAGGGACAGGGGTTTCTTGCTGAAGCTTTCTTT
TRBJ1-2	.	.	TRBV4-1	CASSQGLYTNYGYTF	TGCGCCAGCAGCCAAGGTCTGTATACTAACTATGGCTACACCTTC
TRBJ2-1	.	.	TRBV7-2	CASSLEWRSYNEQFF	TGTGCCAGCAGCTTAGAGTGGCGGAGCTACAATGAGCAGTTCTTC
TRBJ2-3	TRBD2	.	TRBV7-9	CASSSREGWYTQYF	TGTGCCAGCAGCTCGCGGGAGGGCTGGTATACGCAGTATTTT
TRBJ1-4	.	.	TRBV9	CASSVGGAGEKLFF	TGTGCCAGCAGCGTAGGCGGGGCCGGTGAAAAACTGTTTTTT
TRBJ1-4	TRBD1	.	TRBV7-9	CASSLDRVSNEKLFF	TGTGCCAGCAGCCTCGACAGGGTCAGCAATGAAAAACTGTTTTTT
TRBJ2-1	TRBD1	.	TRBV7-9	CASYRTGGKNEQFF	TGTGCCAGCTACCGGACAGGGGGCAAGAATGAGCAGTTCTTC
TRBJ1-6	.	.	TRBV28	CASSLSPPSALHF	TGTGCCAGCAGTTTATCTCCGCCTTCGGCCCTCCACTTT
TRBJ1-1	TRBD1	.	TRBV18	CASSLTGGDDTEAFF	TGTGCCAGCTCACTGACAGGGGGCGATGACACTGAAGCTTTCTTT
TRBJ2-6	.	.	TRBV5-1	CASSLEVGLGANVLTF	TGCGCCAGCAGCCTAGAGGTCGGACTGGGGGCCAACGTCCTGACTTTC
TRBJ1-1	.	few	TRBV5-1	CASSLFTGQNTEAFF	TGCGCCAGCAGCTTGTTCACAGGGCAGAACACTGAAGCTTTCTTT
TRBJ2-1	TRBD2	.	TRBV4-1	CASSLGQREVDEQFF	TGCGCCAGCAGCCTCGGACAGCGGGAGGTCGATGAGCAGTTCTTC
TRBJ1-4	TRBD1	.	TRBV27	CASSSHTGGFNEKLFF	TGTGCCAGCAGTTCCCATACAGGGGGATTTAATGAAAAACTGTTTTTT
TRBJ2-6	.	once	TRBV4-3	CASSQEARARGFGANVLTF	TGCGCCAGCAGCCAAGAGGCTAGGGCCAGGGGATTTGGGGCCAACGTCCTGACTTTC
TRBJ1-1	.	.	TRBV19	CASRNQGGTEAFF	TGTGCCAGTAGGAACCAGGGTGGCACTGAAGCTTTCTTT
TRBJ2-2	TRBD2	.	TRBV10-1	CASRGTSGSGELFF	TGCGCCAGCAGGGGGACTAGTGGTTCCGGGGAGCTGTTTTTT
TRBJ2-5	.	.	TRBV6-2/TRBV6-3	CASSYTHETQYF	TGTGCCAGCAGTTATACACATGAGACCCAGTACTTC
TRBJ2-7	TRBD2	.	TRBV2	CASSELGGGRDEQYF	TGTGCCAGCAGTGAATTGGGAGGCGGGAGGGACGAGCAGTACTTC
TRBJ2-6	.	.	TRBV6-5	CASSYVRGPGANVLTF	TGTGCCAGCAGTTACGTTAGAGGGCCCGGGGCCAACGTCCTGACTTTC
TRBJ1-3	.	.	TRBV25-1	CASSVHSSGNTIYF	TGTGCCAGCAGTGTTCACAGCTCTGGAAACACCATATATTTT
TRBJ1-4	.	.	TRBV5-1	CASSLGGLQGSGKLFF	TGCGCCAGCAGCCTGGGGGGTCTGCAGGGGTCGGGAAAACTGTTTTTT
TRBJ2-7	.	.	TRBV18	CASSPFRDSLTYEQYF	TGTGCCAGCTCACCTTTCCGGGACTCACTAACCTACGAGCAGTACTTC
TRBJ1-5	.	.	TRBV7-9	CASSLEVGQRVNQPQHF	TGTGCCAGCAGCTTAGAGGTTGGGCAGAGAGTAAATCAGCCCCAGCATTTT
TRBJ2-7	TRBD1	.	TRBV10-3	CAISEGASPYEQYF	TGTGCCATCAGCGAGGGGGCCAGCCCCTACGAGCAGTACTTC
TRBJ2-4	.	.	TRBV10-2	CASSGQENIQYF	TGCGCCAGCAGTGGACAGGAAAACATTCAGTACTTC
TRBJ2-7	.	.	TRBV29-1	CSVETVGGYEQYF	TGCAGCGTTGAAACAGTGGGGGGCTACGAGCAGTACTTC
TRBJ1-2	.	few	TRBV27	CASSLSGQFHNYGYTF	TGTGCCAGCAGTCTATCCGGACAGTTTCATAACTATGGCTACACCTTC
TRBJ2-5	.	.	TRBV6-5	CASSPRGQETQYF	TGTGCCAGCAGTCCGCGGGGCCAGGAGACCCAGTACTTC
TRBJ2-7	.	.	TRBV5-1	CASSPAPRGYEQYF	TGCGCCAGCAGCCCGGCCCCCCGGGGCTACGAGCAGTACTTC
TRBJ2-7	.	.	TRBV6-5	CASWRGATYEQYF	TGTGCCAGCTGGCGTGGGGCCACCTACGAGCAGTACTTC
TRBJ2-1	.	once	TRBV18	CASSPSSGTNEQFF	TGTGCCAGCTCACCAAGCTCCGGGACAAATGAGCAGTTCTTC
TRBJ2-3	TRBD1	.	TRBV25-1	CASRLGTATDTQYF	TGTGCCAGCAGACTCGGGACAGCCACAGATACGCAGTATTTT
TRBJ2-1	.	.	TRBV4-1	CASSQDSQGDEQFF	TGCGCCAGCAGCCAAGATTCACAGGGCGATGAGCAGTTCTTC
TRBJ2-2	TRBD2	.	TRBV29-1	CSVVRPPGGAGELFF	TGCAGCGTCGTGAGACCCCCGGGGGGGGCCGGGGAGCTGTTTTTT
TRBJ1-2	.	.	TRBV7-8	CASSLVGAPQTNYGYTF	TGTGCCAGCAGCTTAGTCGGTGCGCCCCAAACCAACTATGGCTACACCTTC
TRBJ1-1	.	once	TRBV5-1	CASSFGRDKNTEAFF	TGCGCCAGCAGCTTTGGTCGAGACAAGAACACTGAAGCTTTCTTT
TRBJ2-7	.	.	TRBV27	CASSLSWLAGTYEQYF	TGTGCCAGCAGTTTATCTTGGCTAGCAGGTACCTACGAGCAGTACTTC
TRBJ2-4	TRBD2	.	TRBV6-6	CASSSISGSPKNIQYF	TGTGCCAGCAGTTCCATTAGCGGGAGTCCCAAAAACATTCAGTACTTC
TRBJ2-5	TRBD2	few	TRBV7-9	CASSLGLAGEETQYF	TGTGCCAGCAGCCTGGGACTAGCGGGAGAGGAGACCCAGTACTTC
TRBJ2-3	TRBD2	.	TRBV10-3	CAIIAGRDTDTQYF	TGTGCCATCATAGCAGGGAGGGACACAGATACGCAGTATTTT
TRBJ1-2	.	.	TRBV14	CASSRYEGLYGYTF	TGTGCCAGCAGCCGATACGAGGGATTATATGGCTACACCTTC
TRBJ1-1	.	.	TRBV13	CASSSTFRDKYTEAFF	TGTGCCAGCAGCTCAACCTTCAGGGACAAATACACTGAAGCTTTCTTT
TRBJ2-2	TRBD1	.	TRBV18	CASSSSQGPGELFF	TGTGCCAGCTCCAGCTCACAGGGGCCCGGGGAGCTGTTTTTT
TRBJ1-2	.	.	TRBV7-2	CASSLTGSNYGYTF	TGTGCCAGCAGCTTGACAGGATCGAACTATGGCTACACCTTC
TRBJ1-1	.	.	TRBV6-5	CASSLRPTSEAFF	TGTGCCAGCAGTTTACGACCGACATCTGAAGCTTTCTTT